A selection of T cell receptor beta chains follows, all from one sample in a study of blood T cells in healthy people across ages. TCRdb fed the 5' RACE reads into MiXCR, producing one record per CDR3 protein. The sample gives around 1,600,000 distinct CDR3 sequences, approximately 39% of which show up once; about 4% is in the top ten. The sample comprised blood. Receptors were obtained from a woman younger than 30 in good health. The CDR3 runs from the conserved cysteine through the conserved F or W. A D gene is named only where the DNA matches it firmly. Not every row has a clone size; where given, it reads once, few, many or a size class.

d_call: NA; j_call: TRBJ2-3; v_call: TRBV6-1; clone_size: NA; cdr3_aa: CASSRRWTVSSTDTQYF; cdr3_nt: TGTGCCAGCAGTCGACGCTGGACAGTTTCTAGCACAGATACGCAGTATTTT
d_call: NA; j_call: TRBJ2-3; v_call: TRBV29-1; clone_size: NA; cdr3_aa: CSVRGRSSDTQYF; cdr3_nt: TGCAGCGTTCGGGGGAGGAGCTCAGATACGCAGTATTTT
d_call: NA; j_call: TRBJ2-3; v_call: TRBV2; clone_size: NA; cdr3_aa: CASNLDFPSTDTQYF; cdr3_nt: TGTGCCAGCAACCTGGACTTTCCTAGCACAGATACGCAGTATTTT
d_call: TRBD1; j_call: TRBJ1-2; v_call: TRBV20-1; clone_size: NA; cdr3_aa: CSAGTGTALNYGYTF; cdr3_nt: TGCAGTGCTGGTACCGGGACAGCCCTTAACTATGGCTACACCTTC
d_call: NA; j_call: TRBJ2-1; v_call: TRBV7-8; clone_size: many; cdr3_aa: CASSLGGAPSMHNEQFF; cdr3_nt: TGTGCCAGCAGCTTAGGGGGCGCCCCGTCCATGCACAATGAGCAGTTCTTC
d_call: NA; j_call: TRBJ1-1; v_call: TRBV20-1; clone_size: NA; cdr3_aa: CSARDLSGRNTEAFF; cdr3_nt: TGCAGTGCTAGAGATTTGTCGGGCAGGAACACTGAAGCTTTCTTT
d_call: NA; j_call: TRBJ1-1; v_call: TRBV12-3/TRBV12-4; clone_size: NA; cdr3_aa: CASSPDRLVTEAFF; cdr3_nt: TGTGCCAGCAGTCCCGACAGGCTCGTCACTGAAGCTTTCTTT
d_call: NA; j_call: TRBJ1-4; v_call: TRBV4-3; clone_size: once; cdr3_aa: CASSQNGEKLFF; cdr3_nt: TGCGCCAGCAGCCAAAATGGGGAAAAACTGTTTTTT
d_call: NA; j_call: TRBJ2-1; v_call: TRBV3-1; clone_size: NA; cdr3_aa: CVSSQDLSVYNEQFF; cdr3_nt: TGTGTCAGCAGCCAAGATCTCTCAGTGTACAATGAGCAGTTCTTC
d_call: TRBD1; j_call: TRBJ1-5; v_call: TRBV12-3/TRBV12-4; clone_size: few; cdr3_aa: CASSNPDRGTHQPQHF; cdr3_nt: TGTGCCAGCAGTAATCCAGACAGGGGAACCCATCAGCCCCAGCATTTT
d_call: NA; j_call: TRBJ2-1; v_call: TRBV27; clone_size: NA; cdr3_aa: CASTVRKGNEQFF; cdr3_nt: TGTGCCAGCACCGTCCGGAAAGGGAATGAGCAGTTCTTC
d_call: NA; j_call: TRBJ1-1; v_call: TRBV28; clone_size: NA; cdr3_aa: CASSIIHRDAFF; cdr3_nt: TGTGCCAGCAGTATAATTCACAGGGACGCTTTCTTT
d_call: NA; j_call: TRBJ2-2; v_call: TRBV7-2; clone_size: NA; cdr3_aa: CASSLAGRGRGTGELFF; cdr3_nt: TGTGCCAGCAGCTTAGCTGGTAGAGGCCGCGGCACCGGGGAGCTGTTTTTT
d_call: TRBD2; j_call: TRBJ2-3; v_call: TRBV6-2/TRBV6-3; clone_size: few; cdr3_aa: CASSYSGLAGGDTQYF; cdr3_nt: TGTGCCAGCAGTTACTCGGGCCTAGCGGGGGGAGATACGCAGTATTTT
d_call: NA; j_call: TRBJ1-4; v_call: TRBV12-3/TRBV12-4; clone_size: NA; cdr3_aa: CASSLDGKIGEKLFF; cdr3_nt: TGTGCCAGCAGTTTAGATGGGAAAATAGGTGAAAAACTGTTTTTT
d_call: NA; j_call: TRBJ2-4; v_call: TRBV3-1; clone_size: few; cdr3_aa: CASSLQTWTAKNIQYF; cdr3_nt: TGTGCCAGCAGCCTACAGACCTGGACAGCCAAAAACATTCAGTACTTC
d_call: NA; j_call: TRBJ2-7; v_call: TRBV6-2/TRBV6-3; clone_size: few; cdr3_aa: CASSYRYPSYEQYF; cdr3_nt: TGTGCCAGCAGTTACCGATACCCCTCCTACGAGCAGTACTTC
d_call: TRBD2; j_call: TRBJ2-1; v_call: TRBV7-3; clone_size: many; cdr3_aa: CASSLTSASNEQFF; cdr3_nt: TGTGCCAGCAGCTTGACTAGCGCGTCCAATGAGCAGTTCTTC